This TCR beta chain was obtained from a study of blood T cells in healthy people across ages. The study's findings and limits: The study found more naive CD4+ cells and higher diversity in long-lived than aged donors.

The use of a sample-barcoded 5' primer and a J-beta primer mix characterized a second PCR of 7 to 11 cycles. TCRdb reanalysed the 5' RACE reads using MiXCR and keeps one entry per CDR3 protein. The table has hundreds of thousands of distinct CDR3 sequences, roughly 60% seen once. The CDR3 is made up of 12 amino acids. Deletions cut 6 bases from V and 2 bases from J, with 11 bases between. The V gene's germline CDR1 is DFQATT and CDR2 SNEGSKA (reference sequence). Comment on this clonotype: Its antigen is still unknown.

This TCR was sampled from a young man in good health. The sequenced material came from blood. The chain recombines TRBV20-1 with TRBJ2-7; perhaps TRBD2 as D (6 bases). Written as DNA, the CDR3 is TGCAGTGCAGGCGGGAAGGCCTACGAGCAGTACTTC. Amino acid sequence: CSAGGKAYEQYF.